A single TCR beta chain is shown here with its context. The record originates from a study of blood T cell repertoires in COVID-19. Study overall: COVID-19 samples collected from the United States, Italy and Spain covered acute and convalescent phases. PBMCs, B-cell-depleted T cells, or T cells provided the cDNA or gDNA that made up the material.

The authors' processing: Amplified reference gene primers provided the basis for estimating nucleated cell counts. Using immunoSEQ multiplex PCR, the repertoire was profiled, and TCRdb retains in-frame clones only, with some absent. D and trimming come from the DNA, and the V and J calls and clone size come from that table. The sample carries some 80,000 clones, approximately 85% recorded once. Seattle patients were enrolled while actively infected and followed longitudinally. This clonotype was obtained from a man aged 50 to 60 with COVID-19, enrolled during active disease. The sequenced sample consisted of peripheral blood.

CDR3 nucleotide sequence: TGTGCCAGCTCACCCGACGTCGTGGACAATAATTCACCCCTCCACTTT. Translated, it gives CASSPDVVDNNSPLHF. The genes are TRBV18 and TRBJ1-6, with a possible D match to TRBD1 (5 bases). The germline V and J ends were trimmed by 3 bases and 5 bases, with 14 bases remaining between them. CDR3 length: 16 residues. Germline assignment: CDR1 KGHSH and CDR2 LQKENI.